This is a list of T cell receptor beta chains from one sample in a study of blood T cell repertoires in COVID-19. TCRdb's copy holds only in-frame clones and misses some; the assay was immunoSEQ multiplex PCR. The sample has 250,000 to 350,000 clones, 85% seen once. Specimen: PBMCs or T cells enriched from blood (not recorded which). Every receptor here comes from a woman between 50 and 59 years old who had recovered from COVID-19. Both conserved end residues are part of each CDR3. The D gene is left open where the match is weak. Not all rows give a size; the values are once, few, many and, for expanded clones, a class.

d_call,j_call,clone_size,v_call,cdr3_aa,cdr3_nt
.,TRBJ2-3,few,TRBV2,CASSNGDTQYF,TGTGCCAGCAGTAACGGAGATACGCAGTATTTT
TRBD1,TRBJ1-6,.,TRBV30,CAWSQDRNSPLHF,TGTGCCTGGAGCCAGGACAGGAATTCACCCCTCCACTTT
TRBD1,TRBJ2-7,.,TRBV10-3,CATKKDRYYEQYF,TGTGCCACAAAAAAGGACAGGTACTACGAGCAGTACTTC
TRBD1,TRBJ2-1,.,TRBV11-3,CASSTEGQDSYNEQFF,TGTGCCAGCAGCACCGAGGGACAGGACTCCTACAATGAGCAGTTCTTC
.,TRBJ1-2,.,TRBV5-1,CASSLGQQLGYTF,TGCGCCAGCAGCTTGGGACAGCAACTGGGCTACACCTTC
TRBD2,TRBJ2-7,once,TRBV11-1,CASSPGGLPYEQYF,TGTGCCAGCAGTCCGGGGGGTCTACCCTACGAGCAGTACTTC
TRBD1,TRBJ1-6,.,TRBV18,CASSQTGTENSPLHF,TGTGCCAGCTCACAAACCGGGACAGAAAATTCACCCCTCCACTTT
.,TRBJ1-5,.,TRBV9,CASSVEGYPNQPQHF,TGTGCCAGCAGCGTAGAGGGGTATCCAAATCAGCCCCAGCATTTT
.,TRBJ2-1,.,TRBV7-2,CASSLFTLSNEQFF,TGTGCCAGCAGCTTATTTACGTTGAGCAATGAGCAGTTCTTC
.,TRBJ1-4,.,TRBV5-1,CASSLAGGGREKLFF,TGCGCCAGCAGCTTGGCTGGCGGAGGAAGGGAAAAACTGTTTTTT
TRBD2,TRBJ2-1,once,TRBV10-1,CASSGAGGSYNEQFF,TGCGCCAGCAGTGGAGCGGGAGGCTCGTACAATGAGCAGTTCTTC
.,TRBJ1-1,once,TRBV11-2,CASSLDRVNTEAFF,TGTGCCAGCAGCTTAGATCGGGTGAACACTGAAGCTTTCTTT
.,TRBJ1-4,.,TRBV3-1/TRBV3-2,CASSPGLTNEKLFF,TGTGCCAGCAGTCCAGGGCTGACTAATGAAAAACTGTTTTTT
TRBD2,TRBJ2-3,.,TRBV5-1,CASSLGGTSGFTDTQYF,TGCGCCAGCAGCTTGGGCGGGACTAGCGGTTTCACAGATACGCAGTATTTT
.,TRBJ1-5,.,TRBV30,CAWSVAGGRVSNQPQHF,TGTGCCTGGAGTGTAGCTGGGGGGAGGGTGAGCAATCAGCCCCAGCATTTT
.,TRBJ1-6,.,TRBV5-1,CASSHLDDGSSPLHF,TGCGCCAGCAGCCACCTGGACGACGGGAGTTCACCCCTCCACTTT
TRBD2,TRBJ2-1,.,TRBV19,CASSAETSGSPYNEQFF,TGTGCCAGTAGTGCCGAGACTAGCGGGAGCCCCTACAATGAGCAGTTCTTC
.,TRBJ1-2,.,TRBV27,CASRGIGNYGYTF,TGTGCCAGCCGGGGGATTGGTAACTATGGCTACACCTTC
.,TRBJ1-2,.,TRBV5-5,CASSLDPGANYGYTF,TGTGCCAGCAGCTTGGATCCGGGGGCTAACTATGGCTACACCTTC
.,TRBJ1-2,.,TRBV18,CASSPGSAALYGYTF,TGTGCCAGCTCACCAGGTTCGGCAGCGCTCTATGGCTACACCTTC
TRBD1,TRBJ2-5,.,TRBV18,CASSPPWTGQETQYF,TGTGCCAGCTCACCACCGTGGACAGGGCAAGAGACCCAGTACTTC
.,TRBJ1-2,.,TRBV28,CASTLGGNNYGYTF,TGTGCCAGCACCTTAGGGGGTAATAACTATGGCTACACCTTC
.,TRBJ1-2,few,TRBV4-2,CASSYSGPYGYTF,TGTGCCAGCAGTTATAGCGGTCCCTATGGCTACACCTTC
TRBD2,TRBJ2-7,.,TRBV9,CASTSGGQDEQYF,TGTGCCAGCACCAGCGGGGGGCAGGACGAGCAGTACTTC
.,TRBJ1-5,once,TRBV19,CASSGQGELWAGSQHF,TGTGCCAGTAGTGGACAAGGAGAGCTCTGGGCTGGGTCCCAGCATTTT
.,TRBJ1-2,few,TRBV7-9,CASSRSGGYTF,TGTGCCAGCAGCCGGTCGGGGGGCTACACCTTC
.,TRBJ1-6,.,TRBV19,CASRKGQWSSYNSPLHF,TGTGCCAGTAGAAAAGGACAGTGGAGCTCCTATAATTCACCCCTCCACTTT
TRBD1,TRBJ2-1,.,TRBV4-2,CASSQVLRWDRENNEQFF,TGTGCCAGCAGCCAAGTCCTTCGTTGGGACAGGGAAAACAATGAGCAGTTCTTC
.,TRBJ1-4,.,TRBV19,CASSITGSSTNEKLFF,TGTGCCAGTAGTATAACGGGGAGCTCAACTAATGAAAAACTGTTTTTT
TRBD1,TRBJ1-6,few,TRBV5-6,CASSLEIQGYRNSPLHF,TGTGCCAGCAGCTTGGAAATACAGGGGTATAGGAATTCACCCCTCCACTTT
TRBD1,TRBJ1-1,.,TRBV12-3/TRBV12-4,CASSERTGSLAFF,TGTGCCAGCAGTGAGAGGACAGGGAGTCTCGCTTTCTTT
.,TRBJ2-1,.,TRBV11-2,CASSLRRDGTNEQFF,TGTGCCAGCAGCTTACGGCGGGATGGAACCAATGAGCAGTTCTTC
TRBD2,TRBJ2-1,once,TRBV19,CASTVGGSSYNEQFF,TGTGCCAGTACTGTTGGCGGGAGCTCCTACAATGAGCAGTTCTTC